This entry concerns a single TCR beta chain. Antigen: not known. The sample originates from a study of T cells after yellow fever vaccination. Study findings and constraints: Post-booster repertoires again held most primary-vaccination clones (roughly 95% CD4, roughly 89% CD8). Some clonotypes were seen in both the CD4 and the CD8 compartments. These made up a small share and likely arose from convergent recombination.

Trimming removed 0 bases from V and 7 bases from J; junction bases left unmatched: 13. The germline gives CDR1 MNHEY, CDR2 SVGAGI. This CDR3 region has 18 residues. 5'RACE template switching added a universal primer site and UMIs to TCR cDNA. One entry per CDR3 protein results from TCRdb running MiXCR on the 5' RACE reads. The data hold about 73,000 distinct CDR3 sequences, with around 7% observed a single time. This receptor was obtained from a man aged 25-40 years who received the YFV17D yellow fever vaccine. Sample: CD8+ T cells sorted from PBMCs, taken on the day of the yellow fever booster vaccination. V and J are TRBV6-5 and TRBJ2-1; 9 bases fit TRBD1. CDR3 sequence: CASSYSILGQGVGNEQFF. CDR3 nucleotides: TGTGCCAGCAGTTACTCGATTCTGGGACAGGGTGTGGGGAATGAGCAGTTCTTC.